The clone carrying this TCR beta chain was seen a few times. Its cognate antigen is unknown. This entry comes from a study of T cell clones after liver transplantation. General observations from the study: Conclusions were preliminary, with small, heterogeneous patient groups. A significant post-transplant drop in circulating graft-donor-reactive CD4 TCRbeta sequences occurred in most of the 8 subjects.

The assay was immunoSEQ multiplex PCR, and TCRdb's table has in-frame clones only and misses some. The data contain about 5,800 clones, approximately 31% of them seen just once; the ten biggest clones take up roughly 16%. Alloreactive TCRbeta sequences came from sequencing proliferating CFSE-low cells in the MLR. Graft donor PBMCs, splenocytes, lymph-node cells, or third-party PBMCs stimulated pre-transplant recipient cells. Per germline, CDR1 SGHDN and CDR2 FVKESK. CDR3 length equals 16 residues. Trimming cost V 2 bases and J 5 bases; bases outside gene matches: 5. The chain has TRBV14 and TRBJ2-5; TRBD2 matches 13 bases. Material for sequencing was CD4+ T cells from cultured PBMCs. This TCR was sampled from a human patient who received a liver transplant. Among the T cells, some may be from the graft donor. CDR3 in DNA: TGTGCCAGCAGCCAAAGACTAGCGGGAGGATGGGAGACCCAGTACTTC. Translating it yields CASSQRLAGGWETQYF.